This entry lists 21 T cell receptor beta chains sequenced from one sample in a study of Graves' ophthalmopathy and Graves' hyperthyroidism. Amplification targeted the TCR beta CDR3 regions, with RNA transcripts as the source material. HTBI primers primed a first-round RT-PCR, and a second-round multiplex PCR followed. TCRdb reanalysed the multiplex PCR reads using MiXCR and keeps one entry per CDR3 protein. The sample has a few hundred thousand distinct CDR3 sequences; about 18% are singletons. Sequencing was performed on peripheral blood. All receptors come from an adult woman with stable Graves' hyperthyroidism.

V gene TRBV28 combines with J gene TRBJ1-6, with TRBD1 matching over 9 bases. Germline V gene data show CDR1 as MDHEN and CDR2 as SYDVKM. V was clipped by 8 bases and J by 9 bases; unmatched bases: 2. This CDR3 is 12 amino acids long. As DNA, the CDR3 is TGTGCCAGCGGGACAGGGAGTTCACCCCTCCACTTT. Protein product: CASGTGSSPLHF.

This clonotype was found many times. The V and J genes are TRBV6-2 or TRBV6-3 and TRBJ1-3; no definite D call. This CDR3 has 16 amino acids. Germline V lookup: CDR1 MNHEY, CDR2 SVGEGT. Trimming cost V 2 bases and J 1 base, with 12 bases left between them. DNA of the CDR3: TGTGCCAGCAGTTACCCGGCGTGGGGATCTGGAAACACCATATATTTT. Translating gives CASSYPAWGSGNTIYF.

In its sample, this clonotype was seen many times. This chain uses TRBV11-2 with TRBJ1-2; D remains ambiguous. Germline V gene data show CDR1 as SGHAT and CDR2 as FQNNGV. The CDR3 loop spans 13 amino acids. V lost 8 bases, J lost 4 bases, and 14 bases lay in between. The DNA for the CDR3 is TGTGCCAGCGCTAGGATAAGAGGCTATGGCTACACCTTC. It translates to CASARIRGYGYTF.

This clonotype was observed at least ten times. A read error is possible here, since a much larger clone lies one base away. V usage is TRBV6-1 and J usage is TRBJ1-5; 7 bases map to TRBD1. This CDR3 is built from 13 residues. V was pared by 7 bases and J by 9 bases, with 9 bases of the junction left unmatched. The germline gives CDR1 MNHNS, CDR2 SASEGT. The CDR3 loop reads CASTRGGGRPQHF. DNA for the CDR3: TGTGCCAGCACCAGGGGGGGCGGACGGCCCCAGCATTTT.

This clonotype was seen at least ten times. The chain couples TRBV7-6 to TRBJ2-7; the D gene is possibly TRBD2 (5 bases). CDR1 is SGHVS, CDR2 FNYEAQ, per germline. The V and J ends lost 1 base and 3 bases respectively, with 16 bases between them. CDR3 length: 16 amino acids. CDR3 DNA: TGTGCCAGCAGCTTAGAGGGTTTAGCGCCGGGCTACGAGCAGTACTTC. It translates to CASSLEGLAPGYEQYF.

The CDR3 loop is CASSYSRTGGKMYANTEAFF. The CDR3 DNA is TGTGCCAGCAGTTACTCCCGGACAGGGGGCAAGATGTACGCGAACACTGAAGCTTTCTTT. The chain has TRBV6-2 or TRBV6-3 and TRBJ1-1, with 11 nucleotides matching TRBD1. Losses at the gene ends were 0 bases for V and 1 base for J; bases not matched to a gene: 13. From germline, CDR1 is MNHEY and CDR2 SVGEGT. The CDR3 consists of 20 residues.

This clonotype was observed many times. The rearrangement links TRBV4-1 to TRBJ2-7; D gene ambiguous. Looked up from germline, CDR1 is MGHRA and CDR2 is YSYEKL. There are 14 residues in the CDR3. Trimming left V 4 bases short and J 2 bases short, with 12 bases between. CDR3 protein: CASSRRLDTYEQYF. The CDR3, as DNA: TGCGCCAGCAGCCGCAGACTGGATACCTACGAGCAGTACTTC.

The sample holds many counts of this clonotype. This chain connects TRBV27 to TRBJ2-3; a weak D match, TRBD1 (5 bases). Trimming stripped 0 bases from V and 4 bases from J, with 11 bases between. CDR3 length equals 15 residues. Looked up from germline, CDR1 is MNHEY and CDR2 is SMNVEV (reference sequence). In DNA, the CDR3 is TGTGCCAGCAGTTTATCCAGGGTTGAGGCAGATACGCAGTATTTT. Encoded protein: CASSLSRVEADTQYF.

This clonotype was observed at least ten times. The V call is TRBV15, the J call TRBJ2-7; 7 bases line up with TRBD2. Germline V gives CDR1 LNHNV, CDR2 YYDKDF (reference sequence). This CDR3 comprises 18 residues. Germline trimming cut 0 bases from V and 0 bases from J; bases unmatched to any gene: 11. CDR3 loop: CATSRDEWGSGFSYEQYF. The CDR3 coding sequence is TGTGCCACCAGCAGAGATGAGTGGGGTAGCGGGTTCTCCTACGAGCAGTACTTC.

This clonotype appeared many times. The genes are TRBV6-5 and TRBJ1-2; D perhaps matches TRBD1 (5 bases). The CDR3 is 16 residues long. V lost 2 bases to trimming and J lost 8 bases, with 21 bases between them. CDR1 is MNHEY, CDR2 SVGAGI, per germline. The CDR3 sequence: CASSYNTVGQGGGYTF. CDR3 coding DNA: TGTGCCAGCAGTTACAATACGGTGGGGCAGGGCGGGGGCTACACCTTC.

The sample holds many counts of this clonotype. The chain is built from TRBV7-3 and TRBJ1-5; 7 bases match TRBD1. The CDR3 covers 13 residues. V shed 2 bases and J 5 bases; nucleotides not matched to a gene: 0. CDR1 and CDR2 (germline): SGHTA, FQGTGA. The CDR3, as DNA: TGTGCCAGCAGCTTAGACAGGGATCAGCCCCAGCATTTT. It is translated as CASSLDRDQPQHF.

This clonotype was seen at least ten times. The genes are TRBV29-1 and TRBJ1-1; D is possibly TRBD1 (5 bases). The V and J ends lost 5 bases and 1 base respectively, with 14 bases between them. The CDR3 consists of 14 residues. The germline gives CDR1 SQVTM, CDR2 ANQGSEA. The CDR3 here is CSVFPMTANTEAFF. In DNA, the CDR3 is TGCAGCGTTTTTCCGATGACAGCGAACACTGAAGCTTTCTTT.

This clonotype has at least ten counts. CDR3 bases: TGTGCCACCAGCAATCTGGACCGGGACAGGGGAGGCGAGCAGTACTTC. The encoded protein is CATSNLDRDRGGEQYF. The rearrangement joins TRBV15 to TRBJ2-7; TRBD1 aligns across 10 bases. The CDR3 spans 16 residues. J gave up 6 bases and V 4 bases, and 12 bases lay outside the gene matches. CDR1 is LNHNV and CDR2 is YYDKDF in the germline V gene (reference sequence).

This clonotype was seen many times. The chain is built from TRBV28 and TRBJ1-2; possibly TRBD1 for D (5 bases). CDR1 and CDR2 from the germline V gene are MDHEN and SYDVKM. The CDR3 has 15 amino acids. The V gene lost 5 bases and the J gene lost 0 bases, with 13 bases spanning the gap. CDR3 bases: TGTGCCAGCAGTAACCCAGGGATAACTAACTATGGCTACACCTTC. This translates into CASSNPGITNYGYTF.

This clonotype was picked up many times. This rearrangement joins TRBV5-1 to TRBJ2-7; 9 nucleotides line up with TRBD2. Germline V gene lookup returns CDR1 SGHRS and CDR2 YFSETQ. This CDR3 comprises 15 residues. J was trimmed by 7 bases and V by 3 bases; bases with no gene match: 11. This CDR3 reads CASSSNLAGAKEQYF. The CDR3 DNA reads as TGCGCCAGCAGCTCAAATTTAGCGGGAGCCAAGGAGCAGTACTTC.

This chain joins TRBV19 and TRBJ2-7; 7 bases map to TRBD1. Per germline, CDR1 LNHDA and CDR2 SQIVND (reference sequence). V was pared by 2 bases and J by 4 bases, with 2 bases of the junction left unmatched. The CDR3 loop spans 13 amino acids. The DNA of the CDR3 is TGTGCCAGTAGTATACGGACAGGTTACGAGCAGTACTTC. Its translation is CASSIRTGYEQYF.

The chain combines TRBV11-1 with TRBJ2-5, with TRBD2 matching over 7 bases. The CDR3 has 17 amino acids. Germline CDR1 is SGHAT and CDR2 is FQDESV (reference sequence). The V segment lost 5 bases and the J segment 4 bases; nucleotides outside the gene matches: 16. The CDR3 reads CASSPRHASGFLETQYF. In DNA form, the CDR3 reads TGTGCCAGCAGCCCCCGTCATGCTAGCGGATTTTTAGAGACCCAGTACTTC.

This clonotype was counted ten times or more. DNA for the CDR3: TGCAGTGCTAACCGCGATAGCGGGGAGCTGTTTTTT. Its translation is CSANRDSGELFF. This chain connects TRBV20-1 to TRBJ2-2; D unclear. V lost 4 bases, J lost 7 bases, and 10 bases lay in between. Germline V gene sequence: CDR1 DFQATT, CDR2 SNEGSKA (reference sequence). The CDR3 loop spans 12 amino acids.

This chain joins TRBV13 and TRBJ1-1, with 12 bases matching TRBD1. Germline CDR1 PRHDT, CDR2 FYEKMQ (reference sequence). CDR3 length: 17 amino acids. The V segment lost 3 bases and the J segment 0 bases; nucleotides outside the gene matches: 5. CDR3: CASSFRDRGLVNTEAFF. CDR3 bases: TGTGCCAGCAGCTTCCGGGACAGGGGGCTGGTGAACACTGAAGCTTTCTTT.

This clonotype appeared a single time. The V gene is TRBV4-3, the J gene TRBJ2-2, with D maybe TRBD2 (6 bases). CDR1 LGHNA and CDR2 YSLEER come from the germline V gene. The CDR3 totals 14 residues. V lost 1 base, J lost 7 bases, and 10 bases lay in between. The CDR3 protein is CASSQVWRGGELFF. CDR3 bases: TGCGCCAGCAGCCAAGTGTGGAGGGGCGGGGAGCTGTTTTTT.

V gene TRBV5-1 combines with J gene TRBJ2-5; 7 nucleotides agree with TRBD2. V shed 7 bases, J shed 4 bases, and the junction held 19 bases outside the gene matches. From germline, CDR1 is SGHRS and CDR2 YFSETQ. The CDR3 loop spans 17 amino acids. Written as DNA, the CDR3 is TGCGCCAGCCGAAAGGTCCCTCGCTCGCGGGAGACAGAGACCCAGTACTTC. Protein product: CASRKVPRSRETETQYF.